The clone carrying this T cell receptor beta chain was recorded only once. With 10 bases clipped from V and 8 bases from J, the junction kept 18 bases outside the gene matches. CDR1 and CDR2 from the germline V gene are LNHDA and SQIVND (reference sequence). The CDR3 runs 17 residues. Data came from immunoSEQ multiplex PCR; TCRdb stores just in-frame clones and leaves some out. This sample carries some 390,000 clones, roughly nine tenths of them seen once, and the ten largest clones take about 1.1%. The sample comes from a study of blood T cell repertoires in COVID-19. Material: PBMCs or T cells enriched from blood (not recorded which). This receptor was obtained from a man aged 25-45 years who had recovered from COVID-19. The chain links TRBV19 to TRBJ2-1, with 12 bases lining up with TRBD1. In DNA form, the CDR3 reads TGTGCCACACGACAGTCTAGAGCCGGGACAGGGGGCTATGAGCAGTTCTTC. Translating gives CATRQSRAGTGGYEQFF. Supplemented by reference TRBV19 and TRBJ2-1, the full variable domain reads DGGITQSPKYLFRKEGQNVTLSCEQNLNHDAMYWYRQDPGQGLRLIYYSQIVNDFQKGDIAEGYSVSREKKESFPLTVTSAQKNPTAFYLCATRQSRAGTGGYEQFFGPGTRLTVL.